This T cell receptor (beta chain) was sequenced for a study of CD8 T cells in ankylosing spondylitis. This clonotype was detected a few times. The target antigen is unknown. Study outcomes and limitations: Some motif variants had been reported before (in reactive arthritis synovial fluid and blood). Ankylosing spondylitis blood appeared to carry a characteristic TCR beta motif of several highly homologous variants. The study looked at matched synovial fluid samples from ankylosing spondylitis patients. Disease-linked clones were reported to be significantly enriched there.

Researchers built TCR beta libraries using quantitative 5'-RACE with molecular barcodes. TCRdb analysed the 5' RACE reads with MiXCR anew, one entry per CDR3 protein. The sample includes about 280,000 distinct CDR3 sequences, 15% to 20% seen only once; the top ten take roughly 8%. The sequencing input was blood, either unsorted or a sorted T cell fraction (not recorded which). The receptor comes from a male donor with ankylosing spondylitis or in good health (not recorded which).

CDR3 bases: TGTGCCATCAGTACAGGGAGGAGCGGGGGATCGAACACCGGGGAGCTGTTTTTT. It codes for CAISTGRSGGSNTGELFF. This chain joins TRBV10-3 and TRBJ2-2; 8 bases align to TRBD2. After removal of 5 bases from V and 0 bases from J, the junction contained 11 bases not matched to a gene. Germline values: CDR1 ENHRY, CDR2 SYGVKD. The CDR3 spans 18 residues.